The 19 T cell receptor beta chains reported below all come from one sample, sequenced in a study of T cell responses to AZD1222 COVID-19 vaccine. TCRdb keeps only in-frame clones here, not all; method: immunoSEQ multiplex PCR. The repertoire has more than 150,000 clones, about 87% of them found once; the top ten carry 5% to 7%. Sequencing was performed on peripheral blood, taken on day 0 of AZD1222 vaccination. These receptors originate from an adult in good health.

V gene TRBV28 combines with J gene TRBJ2-3; 11 bases map to TRBD1. Germline V lookup: CDR1 MDHEN, CDR2 SYDVKM. The CDR3 is 16 residues long. Losses at the gene ends were 5 bases for V and 4 bases for J; bases not matched to a gene: 8. CDR3 DNA: TGTGCCAGCAGTACATCAGGACAGGGGGCTGCAGATACGCAGTATTTT. It encodes CASSTSGQGAADTQYF.

CDR3 residues: CASSQANRVGGEKLFF. CDR3 sequence (DNA): TGCGCCAGCAGCCAGGCGAACAGGGTTGGGGGTGAAAAACTGTTTTTT. V and J are TRBV4-1 and TRBJ1-4, with D possibly matching TRBD1 (6 bases). Trimming shortened V by 3 bases and J by 7 bases, and 18 bases separated the two germline ends. Germline V gene data show CDR1 as MGHRA and CDR2 as YSYEKL. The CDR3 has 16 amino acids.

The rearrangement uses TRBV7-2 and TRBJ2-3; no definite D call. Germline-derived CDR1 and CDR2 are SGHTA and FQGNSA. V gave up 6 bases and J gave up 3 bases, with 7 bases separating them. The CDR3 loop spans 12 amino acids. CDR3 DNA sequence: TGTGCCAGCAGATTTGGAACAGATACGCAGTATTTT. This translates into CASRFGTDTQYF.

V and J are TRBV5-4 and TRBJ2-5; D may correspond to TRBD1 or TRBD2 (5 bases each). Looked up from germline, CDR1 is SGHNT and CDR2 is YYREEE (reference sequence). V was shortened by 4 bases and J by 5 bases, with 12 bases between the two germline ends. CDR3 length: 13 residues. This CDR3 is CASSGDLVETQYF. CDR3 nucleotide sequence: TGTGCCAGCAGCGGGGACCTTGTGGAGACCCAGTACTTC.

V is TRBV7-9 and J is TRBJ1-3; the D is unclear. CDR1 SEHNR and CDR2 FQNEAQ come from the germline V gene (reference sequence). Trimming stripped 1 base from V and 0 bases from J, with 4 bases between. This CDR3 has 14 amino acids. The CDR3 is CASSLVSSGNTIYF. The CDR3 DNA follows: TGTGCCAGCAGCTTAGTCAGCTCTGGAAACACCATATATTTT.

The chain is built from TRBV27 and TRBJ1-2; the D gene is possibly TRBD1 (5 bases). This CDR3 spans 14 amino acids. Trimming removed 6 bases from V and 7 bases from J, with 18 bases in between. Per germline, CDR1 MNHEY and CDR2 SMNVEV (reference sequence). CDR3 protein: CASSSASSRAGYTF. CDR3 in DNA: TGTGCCAGCAGCTCCGCATCTTCCAGGGCTGGCTACACCTTC.

The CDR3 region is CASGPSTGGTDTQYF. The CDR3 region has the DNA TGTGCTAGTGGCCCTAGCACCGGAGGCACAGATACGCAGTATTTT. The chain is built from TRBV12-5 and TRBJ2-3; D is perhaps TRBD2 (5 bases). Germline lookup yields CDR1 LGHNT and CDR2 FRNRAP. The CDR3 has 15 residues. V dropped 6 bases and J dropped 1 base, with 14 bases sitting between them.

The chain employs TRBV7-2 and TRBJ1-2; D gene unclear. Per germline, CDR1 SGHTA and CDR2 FQGNSA. There are 13 residues in the CDR3. V was cut by 5 bases and J by 0 bases, with 7 bases left in between. CDR3 DNA sequence: TGTGCCAGCAGCCTCGACGCTAACTATGGCTACACCTTC. Its translation: CASSLDANYGYTF.

The CDR3, as DNA: TGTGCCAGCAGTTTATCGATTTCGGACTACCCCTACGAGCAGTACTTC. This gives the protein CASSLSISDYPYEQYF. The chain recombines TRBV27 with TRBJ2-7; D may be TRBD2 (6 bases). The V end was cut by 0 bases, the J end by 2 bases, with 14 bases between. CDR3 size: 16 residues. CDR1 MNHEY and CDR2 SMNVEV come from the germline V gene (reference sequence).

The genes are TRBV20-1 and TRBJ1-1; 7 nucleotides agree with TRBD1. Germline CDR1 DFQATT, CDR2 SNEGSKA (reference sequence). The CDR3 is 16 residues long. The trim removed 3 bases at V and 6 bases at J, leaving 16 bases unmatched. For the CDR3, the DNA is TGCAGTGCTAGTGTAATTCGGACAGGACGGCGGGCTGAAGCTTTCTTT. Its protein product is CSASVIRTGRRAEAFF.

V is TRBV5-5 and J is TRBJ1-2, with 8 bases fitting TRBD1. This CDR3 spans 14 amino acids. Trimming cost V 4 bases and J 3 bases; bases outside gene matches: 5. Germline assignment: CDR1 SGHKS and CDR2 YYEKEE (reference sequence). The chain's CDR3 is CASSPAGGDYGYTF. The CDR3 DNA sequence: TGTGCCAGCAGCCCCGCAGGGGGCGACTATGGCTACACCTTC.

This sequence joins TRBV5-1 and TRBJ1-1; 7 bases are a match to TRBD1. The V gene's germline CDR1 is SGHRS and CDR2 YFSETQ. This CDR3 comprises 14 residues. Trimming at V came to 4 bases and at J to 1 base, leaving 4 bases not matched to a gene. The CDR3 region has the DNA TGCGCCAGCAGCCCTACAGGGGCGAACACTGAAGCTTTCTTT. Translated: CASSPTGANTEAFF.

The V gene is TRBV30, the J gene TRBJ2-7, with D uncertain. Germline V gene lookup returns CDR1 GTSNPN and CDR2 SVGIG (reference sequence). CDR3 size: 11 residues. Trimming stripped 0 bases from V and 9 bases from J, with 9 bases between. CDR3 loop: CAWSVLAGQYF. The CDR3 DNA reads TGTGCCTGGAGTGTATTAGCAGGGCAGTACTTC.

V gene TRBV9 combines with J gene TRBJ1-1; no reliable D call. The germline V gene has CDR1 SGDLS and CDR2 YYNGEE. V gave up 5 bases and J gave up 1 base, with 9 bases separating them. This CDR3 is built from 13 residues. The CDR3 DNA reads TGTGCCAGCAGTACTGGTCCGAACACTGAAGCTTTCTTT. It codes for CASSTGPNTEAFF.

This rearrangement joins TRBV28 to TRBJ1-5, with D possibly matching TRBD1 (5 bases). The ends were cut back, 6 bases at V and 7 bases at J, with 22 bases in the middle. The CDR3 has 16 amino acids. Germline CDR1 MDHEN, CDR2 SYDVKM. The CDR3: CASSTGLGVGSQPQHF. As DNA, the CDR3 is TGTGCCAGCAGCACCGGTCTAGGGGTGGGTAGCCAGCCCCAGCATTTT.

CDR3 in amino acids: CASSSDQAYGYTF. The CDR3 nucleotides read TGTGCCAGCAGTTCCGACCAGGCCTATGGCTACACCTTC. The J gene is TRBJ1-2, the V gene TRBV6-5; D gene unclear. CDR3 size: 13 residues. Germline loops: CDR1 MNHEY, CDR2 SVGAGI. Trimming cost V 4 bases and J 4 bases, with 10 bases left between them.

V usage is TRBV24-1 and J usage is TRBJ2-2; D might be TRBD1 (6 bases). Looked up from germline, CDR1 is KGHDR and CDR2 is SFDVKD. This CDR3 comprises 15 residues. V dropped 4 bases and J dropped 4 bases, with 12 bases sitting between them. The CDR3 reads CATSDHDRSTGELFF. The CDR3 region has the DNA TGTGCCACCAGTGACCATGACAGGAGCACCGGGGAGCTGTTTTTT.

This clone has just one count. The chain uses TRBV18 and TRBJ1-2; D not resolved. This CDR3 is 17 amino acids long. The ends were cut back, 1 base at V and 2 bases at J, with 17 bases in the middle. Germline CDR1 KGHSH, CDR2 LQKENI. The DNA of the CDR3 is TGTGCCAGCTCACCACTCCCCCAAGGACGGATGAACTATGGCTACACCTTC. Translation: CASSPLPQGRMNYGYTF.

The gene calls are TRBV24-1 and TRBJ2-1; either TRBD1 or TRBD2 may fit D (6 bases each). Trimming took off 1 base at V and 1 base at J, with 10 bases between the two ends. The germline V gene has CDR1 KGHDR and CDR2 SFDVKD. The CDR3 runs to 16 residues. The CDR3 loop reads CATSDLGGKSYNEQFF. The CDR3 nucleotides read TGTGCCACCAGTGATTTAGGGGGGAAATCCTACAATGAGCAGTTCTTC.